The clone carrying this T cell receptor (beta chain) was counted ten times or more. Its cognate antigen is unknown. Subjects aged 18 to 65 presented with newly diagnosed hyperthyroidism of less than 2 months' duration. Orbital computed tomography, thyroid ultrasound, serum thyroxine and TRAb, and clinical symptoms together informed the diagnoses. When hyperthyroidism was first diagnosed, the blood sample was taken, preceding any ophthalmopathy symptoms. RNA transcripts were the template for amplifying TCR beta CDR3 regions. The TCR CDR3 first-round RT-PCR relied on the HTBI primer set. Using its own MiXCR run on the multiplex PCR reads, TCRdb lists one record per CDR3 protein. The table includes some 300,000 distinct CDR3 sequences, 13% detected once. CDR1 GTSNPN and CDR2 SVGIG come from the germline V gene (reference sequence). The V gene lost 0 bases and the J gene lost 7 bases, with 7 bases spanning the gap. The CDR3 is 11 amino acids.

The data were obtained in a study of T cells in Graves' hyperthyroidism and ophthalmopathy. General study findings and limits: Most expanded thyroid clonotypes above 0.001 recurred in blood.

The chain joins TRBV30 to TRBJ2-7; D might be TRBD1 (5 bases). Material: blood. The clonotype originates from a woman aged 25 to 39 with Graves' hyperthyroidism that later progressed to Graves' ophthalmopathy. This chain's CDR3 is CAWSVGVEQYF. The CDR3 region has the DNA TGTGCCTGGAGTGTAGGGGTGGAGCAGTACTTC.